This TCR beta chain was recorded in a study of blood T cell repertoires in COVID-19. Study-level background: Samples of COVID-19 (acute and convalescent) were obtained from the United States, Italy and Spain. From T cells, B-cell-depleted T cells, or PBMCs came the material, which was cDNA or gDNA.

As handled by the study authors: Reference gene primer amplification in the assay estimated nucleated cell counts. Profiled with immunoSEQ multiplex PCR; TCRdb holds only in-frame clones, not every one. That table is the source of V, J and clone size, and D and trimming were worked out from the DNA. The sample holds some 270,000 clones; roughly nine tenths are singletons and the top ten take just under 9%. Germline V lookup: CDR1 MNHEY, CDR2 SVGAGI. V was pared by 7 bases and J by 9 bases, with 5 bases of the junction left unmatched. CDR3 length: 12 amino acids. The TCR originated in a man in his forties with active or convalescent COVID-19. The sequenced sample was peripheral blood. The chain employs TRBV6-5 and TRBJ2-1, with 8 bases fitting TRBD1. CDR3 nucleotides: TGTGCCAGCACAAAGACAGGGGCTGAGCAGTTCTTC. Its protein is CASTKTGAEQFF.